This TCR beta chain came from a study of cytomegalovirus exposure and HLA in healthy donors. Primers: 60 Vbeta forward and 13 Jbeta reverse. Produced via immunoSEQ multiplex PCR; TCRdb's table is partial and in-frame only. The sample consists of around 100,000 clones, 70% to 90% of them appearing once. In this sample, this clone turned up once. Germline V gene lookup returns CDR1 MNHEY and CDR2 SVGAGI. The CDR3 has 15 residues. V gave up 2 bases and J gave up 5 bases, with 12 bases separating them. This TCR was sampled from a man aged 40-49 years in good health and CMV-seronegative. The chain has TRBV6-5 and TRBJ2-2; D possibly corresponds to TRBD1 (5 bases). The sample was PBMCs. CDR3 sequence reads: CASSYGDSTTGELFF. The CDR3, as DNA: TGTGCCAGCAGTTACGGAGACAGCACGACCGGGGAGCTGTTTTTT.